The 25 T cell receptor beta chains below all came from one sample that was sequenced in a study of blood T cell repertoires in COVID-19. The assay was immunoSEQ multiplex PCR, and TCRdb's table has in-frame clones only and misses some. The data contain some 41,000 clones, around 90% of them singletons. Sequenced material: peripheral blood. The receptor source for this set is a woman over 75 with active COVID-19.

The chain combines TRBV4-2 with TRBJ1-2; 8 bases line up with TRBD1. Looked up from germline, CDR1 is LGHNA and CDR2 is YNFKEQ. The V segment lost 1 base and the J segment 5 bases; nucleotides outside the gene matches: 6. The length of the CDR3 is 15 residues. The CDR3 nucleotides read TGTGCCAGCAGCCAAGGAGGGACAGGTCCTTATGGCTACACCTTC. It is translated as CASSQGGTGPYGYTF.

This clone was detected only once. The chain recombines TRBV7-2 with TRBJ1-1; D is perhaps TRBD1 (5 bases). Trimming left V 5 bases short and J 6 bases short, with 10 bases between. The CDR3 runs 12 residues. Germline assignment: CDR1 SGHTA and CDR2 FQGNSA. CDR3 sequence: CASSKTRAEAFF. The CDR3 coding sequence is TGTGCCAGCAGCAAGACCAGGGCTGAAGCTTTCTTT.

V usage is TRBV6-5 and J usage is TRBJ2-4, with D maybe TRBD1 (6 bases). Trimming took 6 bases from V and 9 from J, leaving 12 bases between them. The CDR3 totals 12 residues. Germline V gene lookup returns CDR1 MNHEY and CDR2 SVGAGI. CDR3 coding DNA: TGTGCCAGCAGAGGGGGTGGTATCATTCAGTACTTC. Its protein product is CASRGGGIIQYF.

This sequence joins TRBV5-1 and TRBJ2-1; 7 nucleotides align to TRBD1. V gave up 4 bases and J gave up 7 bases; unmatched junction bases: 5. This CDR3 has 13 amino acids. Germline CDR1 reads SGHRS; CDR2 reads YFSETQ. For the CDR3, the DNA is TGCGCCAGCAGCGGGACAGCTAGGAATGAGCAGTTCTTC. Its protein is CASSGTARNEQFF.

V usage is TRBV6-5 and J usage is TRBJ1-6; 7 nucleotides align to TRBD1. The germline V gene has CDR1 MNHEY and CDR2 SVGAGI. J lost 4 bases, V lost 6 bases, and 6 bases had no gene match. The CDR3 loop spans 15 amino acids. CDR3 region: CASSSGDRYNSPLHF. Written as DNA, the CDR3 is TGTGCCAGCAGCTCGGGGGACAGATATAATTCACCCCTCCACTTT.

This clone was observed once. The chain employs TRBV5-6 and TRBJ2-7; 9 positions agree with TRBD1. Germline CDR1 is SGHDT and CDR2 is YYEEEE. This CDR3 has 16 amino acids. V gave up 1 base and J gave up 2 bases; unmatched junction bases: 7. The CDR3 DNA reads TGTGCCAGCAGCTTGTTCAACGGACAGGGGACCTACGAGCAGTACTTC. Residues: CASSLFNGQGTYEQYF.

CDR3 loop: CASSVGQGLSLGGYTF. The CDR3 DNA follows: TGTGCCAGCAGCGTGGGACAGGGGCTATCGTTGGGAGGCTACACCTTC. This chain uses TRBV9 with TRBJ1-2; 10 bases line up with TRBD1. Germline V gene lookup returns CDR1 SGDLS and CDR2 YYNGEE. The CDR3 extends over 16 amino acids. Trimming removed 2 bases from V and 8 bases from J; junction bases left unmatched: 12.

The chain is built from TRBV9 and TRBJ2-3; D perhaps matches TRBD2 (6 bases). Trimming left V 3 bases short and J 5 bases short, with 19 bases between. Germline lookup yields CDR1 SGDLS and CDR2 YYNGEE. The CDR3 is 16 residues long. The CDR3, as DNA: TGTGCCAGCAGCGGTAGTAGTGGATGGGGGGAAGATACGCAGTATTTT. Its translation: CASSGSSGWGEDTQYF.

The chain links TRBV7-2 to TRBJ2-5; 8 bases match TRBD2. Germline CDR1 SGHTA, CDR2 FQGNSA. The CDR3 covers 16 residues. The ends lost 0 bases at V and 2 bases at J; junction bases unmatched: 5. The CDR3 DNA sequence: TGTGCCAGCAGCTTAGCGGGTAGCGGGAAACAAGAGACCCAGTACTTC. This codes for CASSLAGSGKQETQYF.

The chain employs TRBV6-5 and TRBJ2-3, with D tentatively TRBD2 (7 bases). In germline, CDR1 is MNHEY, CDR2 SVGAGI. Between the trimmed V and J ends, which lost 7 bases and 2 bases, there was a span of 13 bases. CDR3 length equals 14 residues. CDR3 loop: CASNTGGITDTQYF. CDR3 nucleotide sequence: TGTGCCAGCAACACGGGGGGCATCACAGATACGCAGTATTTT.

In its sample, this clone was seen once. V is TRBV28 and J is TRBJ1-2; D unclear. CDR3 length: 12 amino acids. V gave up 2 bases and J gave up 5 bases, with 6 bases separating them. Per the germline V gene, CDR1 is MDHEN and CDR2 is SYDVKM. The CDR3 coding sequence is TGTGCCAGCAGTTTAAATCTGTATGGCTACACCTTC. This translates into CASSLNLYGYTF.

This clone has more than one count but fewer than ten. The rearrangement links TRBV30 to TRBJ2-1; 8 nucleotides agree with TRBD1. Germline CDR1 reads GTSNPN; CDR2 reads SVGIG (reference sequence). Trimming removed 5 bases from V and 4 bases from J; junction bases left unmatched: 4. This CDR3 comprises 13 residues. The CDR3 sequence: CAWRQGKYNEQFF. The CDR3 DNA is TGTGCCTGGCGACAGGGGAAATACAATGAGCAGTTCTTC.

CDR3 amino acids: CASSYNRGRDQPQHF. The CDR3 DNA is TGTGCCAGCAGTTACAACAGGGGACGTGATCAGCCCCAGCATTTT. The J gene is TRBJ1-5, the V gene TRBV6-5; the match to TRBD1 covers 7 bases. The CDR3 spans 15 residues. Germline CDR1 is MNHEY and CDR2 is SVGAGI. J lost 5 bases, V lost 2 bases, and 6 bases had no gene match.

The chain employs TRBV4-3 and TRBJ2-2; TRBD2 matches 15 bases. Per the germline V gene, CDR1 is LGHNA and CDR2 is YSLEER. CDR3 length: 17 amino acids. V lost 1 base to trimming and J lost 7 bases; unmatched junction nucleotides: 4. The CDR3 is CASSQGTSGGAGGELFF. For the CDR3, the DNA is TGCGCCAGCAGCCAAGGGACTAGCGGGGGGGCCGGCGGGGAGCTGTTTTTT.

The CDR3 sequence is CASPAGRNTEAFF. Here the CDR3 DNA reads TGTGCCAGCCCTGCGGGGAGGAACACTGAAGCTTTCTTT. This chain joins TRBV2 and TRBJ1-1, with D uncertain. Germline V lookup: CDR1 SNHLY, CDR2 FYNNEI. The CDR3 spans 13 residues. V lost 8 bases, J lost 1 base, and 11 bases lay in between.

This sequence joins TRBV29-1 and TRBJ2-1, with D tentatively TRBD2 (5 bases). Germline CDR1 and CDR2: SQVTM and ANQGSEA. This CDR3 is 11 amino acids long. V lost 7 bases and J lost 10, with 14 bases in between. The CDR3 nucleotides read TGCAGCGCCACGGACTTGGGGGAGCAGTTCTTC. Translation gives CSATDLGEQFF.

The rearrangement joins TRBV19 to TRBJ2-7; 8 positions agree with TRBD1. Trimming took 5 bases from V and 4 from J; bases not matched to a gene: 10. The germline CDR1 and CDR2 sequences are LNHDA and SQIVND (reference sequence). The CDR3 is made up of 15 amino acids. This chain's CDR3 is CASSPRTGYSYEQYF. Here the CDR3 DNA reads TGTGCCAGTAGTCCCCGGACAGGGTATTCTTACGAGCAGTACTTC.

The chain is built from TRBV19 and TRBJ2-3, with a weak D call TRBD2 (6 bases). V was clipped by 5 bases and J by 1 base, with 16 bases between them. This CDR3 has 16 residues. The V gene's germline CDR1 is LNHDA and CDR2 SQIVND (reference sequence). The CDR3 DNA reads TGTGCCAGTAGTCCCGCTGGGGCTAGCGGCACAGATACGCAGTATTTT. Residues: CASSPAGASGTDTQYF.

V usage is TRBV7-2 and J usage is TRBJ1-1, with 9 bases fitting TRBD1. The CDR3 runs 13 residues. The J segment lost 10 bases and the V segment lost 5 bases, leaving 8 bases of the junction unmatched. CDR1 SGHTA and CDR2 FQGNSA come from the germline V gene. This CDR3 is CASSQSGTGLAFF. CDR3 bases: TGTGCCAGCAGCCAGTCCGGGACAGGGTTAGCTTTCTTT.

Here the CDR3 DNA reads TGTGCCAGCAGCTTGAAACCGACAGACACCGGGGAGCTGTTTTTT. Translating gives CASSLKPTDTGELFF. The chain couples TRBV5-6 to TRBJ2-2, with D perhaps TRBD1 (5 bases). V shed 1 base and J shed 3 bases, with 10 bases lying between them. The germline gives CDR1 SGHDT, CDR2 YYEEEE. The CDR3 is 15 amino acids.

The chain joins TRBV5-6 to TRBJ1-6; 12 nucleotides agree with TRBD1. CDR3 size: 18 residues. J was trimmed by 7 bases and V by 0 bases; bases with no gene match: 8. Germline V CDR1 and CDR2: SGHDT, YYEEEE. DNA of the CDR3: TGTGCCAGCAGCTTGGCCGGGACAGGGGGCGTAGGAAATTCACCCCTCCACTTT. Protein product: CASSLAGTGGVGNSPLHF.

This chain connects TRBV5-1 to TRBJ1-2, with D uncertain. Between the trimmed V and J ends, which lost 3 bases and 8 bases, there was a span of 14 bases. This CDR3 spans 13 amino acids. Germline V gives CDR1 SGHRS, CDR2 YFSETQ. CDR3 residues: CASSYDSLGGYTF. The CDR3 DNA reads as TGCGCCAGCAGCTACGACTCGCTCGGGGGCTACACCTTC.

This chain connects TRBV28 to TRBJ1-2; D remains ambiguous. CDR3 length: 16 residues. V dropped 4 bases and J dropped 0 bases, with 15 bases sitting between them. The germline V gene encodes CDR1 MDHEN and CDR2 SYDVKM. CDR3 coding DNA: TGTGCCAGCAGTTCGCTACCGGGAACCTCTAACTATGGCTACACCTTC. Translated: CASSSLPGTSNYGYTF.

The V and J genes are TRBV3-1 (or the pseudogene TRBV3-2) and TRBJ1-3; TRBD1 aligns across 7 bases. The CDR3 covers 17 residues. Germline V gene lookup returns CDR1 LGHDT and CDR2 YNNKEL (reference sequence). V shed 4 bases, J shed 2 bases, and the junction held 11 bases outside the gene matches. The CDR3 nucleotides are TGTGCCAGCAGCCCCGGGACAGTCCCCTTCCCTGGAAACACCATATATTTT. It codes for CASSPGTVPFPGNTIYF.

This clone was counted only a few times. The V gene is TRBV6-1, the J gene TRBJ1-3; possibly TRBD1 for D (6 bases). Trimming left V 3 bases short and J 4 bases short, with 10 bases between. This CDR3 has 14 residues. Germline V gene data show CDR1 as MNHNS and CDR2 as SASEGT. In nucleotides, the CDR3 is TGTGCCAGCAGTGAGGGACAAGGCGGAAACACCATATATTTT. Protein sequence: CASSEGQGGNTIYF.